This T cell receptor (beta chain) is from a study of blood T cell repertoires in COVID-19 (dated by TCRdb to the early 2020s). A note on the overall study: Samples covering the acute and convalescent phases of COVID-19 were provided by collaborators in the United States, Italy and Spain. The material from the prospective study consisted of cDNA or gDNA derived from T cells, B-cell-depleted T cells, or PBMCs. Deeply sampled blood TCRbeta repertoires from subjects exposed to, actively infected with, or recovered from COVID-19 were included in the dataset. The repertoires were made available in a free public database intended to serve as a resource for research on the immune response to SARS-CoV-2. The samples were drawn from two sources: the first 160 participants of the ongoing ImmuneRACE study, and 1,000 to 1,500 subjects contributed by 6 global collaborators. The sample metadata nearly always contained a de-identified subject ID, COVID-19 status, age in years and sex. Where HLA class I and class II types were available, the types were taken from metadata supplied by the sample provider, not from assay-based typing. The research as a whole found: The amount of clinical and demographic metadata varied by source and participant and was provided uncurated.

For this clone: This clone's antigen is unknown. Per-nucleotide qualities are absent, and no much larger clonotype sits a single base away.

The immunoSEQ Assay, a bias-controlled multiplex PCR, was used to amplify TCRbeta CDR3 regions from genomic DNA. The original pipeline was this. The number of nucleated cells in each sample was estimated by amplification of reference gene primers within the assay. Sequence reads were collapsed and filtered to measure the absolute abundance of every unique TCRbeta CDR3 rearrangement. Productive Simpson clonality was computed per sample as the square root of Simpson's diversity index over productive rearrangements. TCRdb stores this immuneACCESS table with in-frame sequences only. Part of the clones is absent; in the studies checked, under half of the shortfall reflects unresolved V genes, and no reason is known for the rest. That table furnishes V, J and clone size, whereas the DNA furnished D and trimming. This sample gives about 330,000 clones in total; 80% to 95% of them show up just once. In total, the top ten clones hold 18% of the sample.

V loses 0 bases at its end and J loses 7 bases; junction bases beyond the gene matches: 6. CDR1 is given as LGHDT and CDR2 as YNNKEL, both from the germline V gene (reference sequence). There are 14 amino acids in the CDR3, from cysteine to phenylalanine inclusive. Solely the CDR3 DNA is kept, with 42 bases framed from the first base. Enrolling through a virtual design, the prospective study's participants ranged in age from roughly 18 to 90 years and lived across roughly 23 United States geographic areas. Cohort assignment in the prospective study relied on participant-reported clinical history from a screening survey and a study questionnaire. Recovered participants in ImmuneRACE Cohort 3 were defined by two consecutive negative NP/OP PCR tests, clearance by a healthcare professional, or resolution of symptoms. In the prospective study, whole blood, serum and a nasopharyngeal or oropharyngeal swab were collected from each participant by mobile phlebotomists. Participants in the prospective study had the option to provide additional blood draws and questionnaires over an approximately 2-month period. Prospective study blood samples were shipped either frozen or at room temperature before DNA extraction.

Input material: PBMCs or T cells enriched from blood (not recorded which). The TCR originated in a woman aged 25-40 years who had recovered from COVID-19. The chain is made from TRBV3-1 (or the pseudogene TRBV3-2) and TRBJ2-7; a stretch of 7 junction bases matches TRBD2. The CDR3 sequence is CASSQEVRGGEQYF. DNA sequence: TGTGCCAGCAGCCAAGAGGTGAGGGGAGGGGAGCAGTACTTC.